This T cell receptor (beta chain) was captured by sequencing in a study of T cell responses to AZD1222 COVID-19 vaccine. Findings and limits, study-wide: Repertoires were obtained solely post-peak T cell response.

Comments on this clone: Its cognate antigen is unknown.

TCRdb keeps only in-frame clones here, not all; method: immunoSEQ multiplex PCR. The sample lists roughly 130,000 clones, about 90% occurring once. The germline V and J ends were trimmed by 4 bases and 12 bases, with 13 bases remaining between them. This CDR3 region has 12 residues. The germline gives CDR1 SEHNR, CDR2 FQNEAQ (reference sequence). Source: peripheral blood, taken 28 days after the second AZD1222 dose. The J gene is TRBJ2-1, the V gene TRBV7-9; TRBD1 might be the D (6 bases). The receptor was isolated from an adult who received the AZD1222 COVID-19 vaccine. CDR3 loop: CASSSFEGGQFF. In DNA form, the CDR3 reads TGTGCCAGCAGCTCCTTCGAAGGGGGGCAGTTCTTC.